This T cell receptor beta chain was sequenced for a study of T cells in Graves' hyperthyroidism and ophthalmopathy. About the research overall: Staff took peripheral blood when the initial diagnosis was made, before any treatment began. Findings of the study overall: Clonotypes that were expanded in thyroid above 0.001 mostly appeared in blood too.

Trimming took off 8 bases at V and 5 bases at J, with 28 bases between the two ends. Per germline, CDR1 SNHLY and CDR2 FYNNEI. This CDR3 comprises 18 residues. RNA transcripts provided the source from which TCR beta CDR3 regions were amplified. The TCR CDR3 was amplified in a first-round RT-PCR using the HTBI primer set. In TCRdb, the multiplex PCR reads were re-called with MiXCR into one record per CDR3 protein. The sample consists of about 710,000 distinct CDR3 sequences, about a sixth of them appearing once. Regarding this clonotype: Its antigen remains unidentified.

Researchers barred patients who had uncontrolled infection, other autoimmune disease, pregnancy or lactation. The diagnoses drew upon clinical symptoms, serum thyroxine and TRAb, thyroid ultrasound and orbital computed tomography. The chain couples TRBV2 to TRBJ2-4, with D uncertain. Sequencing was done on a sample of blood. The TCR comes from a man younger than 35 with Graves' hyperthyroidism. The CDR3, as DNA: TGTGCCAGCCTTCCCCCCCCAGGCACAATACCAACCCAAAACATTCAGTACTTC. Protein product: CASLPPPGTIPTQNIQYF. The whole variable domain, remainder taken from reference TRBV2 and TRBJ2-4, is EPEVTQTPSHQVTQMGQEVILRCVPISNHLYFYWYRQILGQKVEFLVSFYNNEISEKSEIFDDQFSVERPDGSNFTLKIRSTKLEDSAMYFCASLPPPGTIPTQNIQYFGAGTRLSVL.